This T cell receptor (beta chain) was sequenced during a study of T-cell reconstitution after alpha-beta-depleted transplantation in children (dated by TCRdb to about 2016). Background for the entire study: Using TCR repertoire profiling, the study followed T-cell immune reconstitution in a quantitative way in children after TCRalphabeta/CD19-depleted allogeneic hematopoietic cell transplantation.

The CDR3 spans 16 residues, from the cysteine through the phenylalanine. Just CDR3 DNA is preserved here, 48 bases in frame from base 1. V and J are trimmed by 4 bases and 3 bases, and the gene matches miss 2 bases of the junction. This clonotype was seen only a few times. There is no known antigen for this receptor. There are no base qualities to consult, and no much larger clone falls within one base. The intended sense of this specimen's treatment or condition label: allogeneic hematopoietic cell transplantation with graft depleted of TCRalphabeta T cells and CD19 B cells. The transplant recipients were children given TCRalphabeta/CD19-depleted allogeneic hematopoietic cell grafts. Library preparation was by PCR. Reads for this sample came from an Illumina HiSeq 2500. TCR libraries were prepared with molecular barcoding, using unique molecular identifiers to normalize TCRbeta repertoire quantification. The public sequencing data were trimmed at Q25 with fastp and processed into clonotypes with MiXCR by TCRdb, which kept only in-frame beta chains. Each entry is one CDR3 protein sequence, shown with its most common DNA and genes. The sample table records about 250,000 distinct CDR3 sequences; roughly a quarter of these occur just once. The leading ten clones occupy about 5% of the sample.

Beyond this particular receptor, the publication reports: The apparently early alphabetaT-cell count recovery about two months after transplant was reportedly dependent on only several hundred rapidly expanded clones derived from non-depleted graft cells. In some patients, the high TCRbeta diversity seen at day 60 was put down to recipient T cells and intrathymic progenitors that had survived conditioning. Over subsequent months, a decline in hyperexpanded clone frequencies was noted, and after one year, T-cell counts and TCRbeta diversity were mostly ascribed to newly produced T cells.

The specimen comprised PBMCs, mostly from graft donor cells, sampled 360 days after TCRalphabeta/CD19-depleted stem cell transplant. The receptor's source is a female patient younger than 10 who had a stem cell transplant for congenital amegakaryocytic thrombocytopenia, so the T cells may come from the graft donor. The chain couples TRBV12-3 or TRBV12-4 to TRBJ2-1, with 14 bases matching TRBD2. In nucleotides, the sequence is TGTGCCAGCAGTTCGACTAGCGGGAGGGTCTACAATGAGCAGTTCTTC. Its translation is CASSSTSGRVYNEQFF.